A selection of T cell receptor beta chains follows, all from one sample in a study of T cell responses to AZD1222 COVID-19 vaccine. Generated by immunoSEQ multiplex PCR, the TCRdb table keeps only in-frame clones and is missing some. The sample yields about 150,000 clones, roughly 91% seen once. Sequencing was performed on peripheral blood, taken on day 0 of AZD1222 vaccination. The receptors come from an adult in good health. Each CDR3 is given with its conserved first and last residue. A D gene is named only where the DNA matches it firmly. Only part of the rows carry a size: once, few, many, or a class if the clone is expanded.

NA	NA	TRBJ2-2	TRBV19	CASSIRWGNTGELFF	TGTGCCAGTAGTATCCGGTGGGGGAACACCGGGGAGCTGTTTTTT
NA	TRBD1	TRBJ1-6	TRBV6-5	CASSYSGGQGVSPLHF	TGTGCCAGCAGTTACTCGGGAGGACAGGGGGTATCACCCCTCCACTTT
NA	TRBD2	TRBJ2-5	TRBV28	CASSFRPGLAGEETQYF	TGTGCCAGCAGTTTCCGACCGGGACTAGCGGGGGAAGAGACCCAGTACTTC
NA	TRBD1	TRBJ1-4	TRBV30	CAWSATGGAGEKLFF	TGTGCCTGGAGCGCTACAGGGGGCGCGGGTGAAAAACTGTTTTTT
NA	NA	TRBJ1-6	TRBV18	CASSPSTGKGGSPLHF	TGTGCCAGCTCACCAAGTACAGGGAAGGGGGGTTCACCCCTCCACTTT
NA	NA	TRBJ1-2	TRBV5-1	CASRYRDKNYGYTF	TGCGCCAGCAGATACAGGGACAAAAACTATGGCTACACCTTC
NA	NA	TRBJ1-1	TRBV19	CASSIGSGGAFF	TGTGCCAGTAGTATCGGCTCAGGAGGAGCTTTCTTT
NA	NA	TRBJ1-6	TRBV5-8	CASSLGPPLHF	TGTGCCAGCAGCTTGGGGCCACCCCTCCACTTT
NA	NA	TRBJ1-1	TRBV30	CAWITGTYTEAFF	TGTGCCTGGATAACCGGGACATACACTGAAGCTTTCTTT
NA	TRBD1	TRBJ1-5	TRBV7-9	CASSRGQGTSQPQHF	TGTGCCAGCAGCCGGGGACAGGGAACATCTCAGCCCCAGCATTTT
once	NA	TRBJ1-1	TRBV19	CASSIFGGDTEAFF	TGTGCCAGCAGTATTTTTGGGGGGGACACTGAAGCTTTCTTT
NA	NA	TRBJ2-2	TRBV9	CASSVEGEPTGELFF	TGTGCCAGCAGCGTAGAGGGGGAACCCACCGGGGAGCTGTTTTTT
NA	NA	TRBJ1-6	TRBV7-8	CASGGDNSPLHF	TGTGCCAGCGGAGGGGACAATTCACCCCTCCACTTT
NA	NA	TRBJ2-1	TRBV2	CASSDQAFSSYNEQFF	TGTGCCAGCAGCGATCAGGCGTTTAGCTCCTACAATGAGCAGTTCTTC
NA	NA	TRBJ1-6	TRBV11-1	CASSLGQFYNSPLHF	TGTGCCAGCAGCTTAGGACAGTTCTATAATTCACCCCTCCACTTT
NA	TRBD1	TRBJ1-2	TRBV2	CASREPGTANYGYTF	TGTGCCAGCAGAGAACCCGGGACAGCTAACTATGGCTACACCTTC
NA	TRBD1	TRBJ1-2	TRBV5-5	CASSLSPGQGVGYTF	TGTGCCAGCAGCTTGAGTCCGGGACAGGGCGTCGGCTACACCTTC
NA	NA	TRBJ1-1	TRBV3-1/TRBV3-2	CASSRAPGGAEAFF	TGTGCCAGCAGCCGGGCTCCGGGGGGCGCTGAAGCTTTCTTT
NA	NA	TRBJ2-3	TRBV10-3	CAISTWLSTDTQYF	TGTGCCATCAGTACCTGGCTAAGCACAGATACGCAGTATTTT
NA	TRBD1	TRBJ1-2	TRBV30	CAGQGTNYGYTF	TGTGCCGGACAGGGCACTAACTATGGCTACACCTTC
NA	NA	TRBJ2-1	TRBV11-2	CASSLQRSTSYNEQFF	TGTGCCAGCAGCTTACAGCGGTCTACTTCTTACAATGAGCAGTTCTTC
NA	NA	TRBJ2-1	TRBV6-2/TRBV6-3	CASSYSGESSEQFF	TGTGCCAGCAGTTACTCCGGGGAAAGTAGTGAGCAGTTCTTC
NA	TRBD2	TRBJ2-3	TRBV7-2	CASSPRLASDTQYF	TGTGCCAGCAGCCCCCGACTAGCTTCAGATACGCAGTATTTT
NA	NA	TRBJ1-2	TRBV6-5	CASSSQASSRGYTF	TGTGCCAGCAGTTCCCAGGCTTCGTCGCGGGGCTACACCTTC
NA	NA	TRBJ2-7	TRBV5-6	CASSGDVAYEQYF	TGTGCCAGCAGCGGCGACGTCGCCTACGAGCAGTACTTC
NA	TRBD1	TRBJ1-3	TRBV19	CASSTLIADRSGNTIYF	TGTGCCAGTAGTACCCTCATCGCGGACAGGTCTGGAAACACCATATATTTT
NA	NA	TRBJ2-3	TRBV7-9	CASSFIMGTDTQYF	TGTGCCAGCAGCTTTATAATGGGGACAGATACGCAGTATTTT
NA	NA	TRBJ1-6	TRBV3-1/TRBV3-2	CASRAGYSPLHF	TGTGCCAGCAGAGCAGGGTACTCACCCCTCCACTTT
NA	NA	TRBJ1-1	TRBV6-6	CASRDGTPDEAFF	TGTGCCAGCAGGGACGGGACACCGGATGAAGCTTTCTTT
NA	TRBD1	TRBJ1-4	TRBV3-1/TRBV3-2	CASSQGQGVNEKLFF	TGTGCCAGCAGCCAAGGACAGGGGGTTAATGAAAAACTGTTTTTT
NA	NA	TRBJ1-2	TRBV6-1	CASSEAAGYNYGYTF	TGTGCCAGCAGTGAAGCGGCGGGGTACAACTATGGCTACACCTTC
NA	NA	TRBJ2-5	TRBV11-2	CASSLRETQYF	TGTGCCAGCAGCTTGAGGGAGACCCAGTACTTC
NA	NA	TRBJ1-5	TRBV6-5	CASSRKGVNQPQHF	TGTGCCAGCAGTCGAAAGGGGGTCAATCAGCCCCAGCATTTT
once	NA	TRBJ2-3	TRBV7-2	CASVKGGVSPDTQYF	TGTGCCAGCGTAAAAGGAGGGGTTAGCCCAGATACGCAGTATTTT
NA	NA	TRBJ2-2	TRBV19	CASSIGRVGELFF	TGTGCCAGTAGTATAGGCCGGGTCGGGGAGCTGTTTTTT
NA	TRBD1	TRBJ1-2	TRBV18	CASSLGQGAIESGYTF	TGTGCCAGCTCGCTGGGACAGGGGGCGATCGAGTCTGGCTACACCTTC
NA	NA	TRBJ1-1	TRBV7-5	CALQANTEAFF	TGTGCCTTACAGGCGAACACTGAAGCTTTCTTT
NA	TRBD1	TRBJ2-7	TRBV13	CASSARQGNYEQYF	TGTGCCAGCAGCGCCAGACAGGGAAACTACGAGCAGTACTTC
NA	TRBD1	TRBJ2-3	TRBV19	CASSIDPPGGIPDTQYF	TGTGCCAGTAGTATAGATCCTCCAGGGGGTATACCAGATACGCAGTATTTT
NA	NA	TRBJ1-1	TRBV5-1	CASSWAGDRNTEAFF	TGCGCCAGCAGCTGGGCAGGGGACCGCAACACTGAAGCTTTCTTT
NA	NA	TRBJ1-5	TRBV7-6	CASSLVQGRQSAQHF	TGTGCCAGCAGCTTAGTACAGGGACGACAATCGGCCCAGCATTTT
NA	NA	TRBJ1-2	TRBV7-2	CASSLAPRGMEGYTF	TGTGCCAGCAGCTTAGCGCCGAGAGGGATGGAGGGCTACACCTTC
NA	TRBD2	TRBJ2-2	TRBV13	CASSPRVTSGGAYTGELFF	TGTGCCAGCAGCCCCCGGGTGACTAGCGGGGGGGCCTACACCGGGGAGCTGTTTTTT
NA	NA	TRBJ1-1	TRBV19	CASSTRTNRNTEAFF	TGTGCCAGTAGTACTCGGACAAATCGGAACACTGAAGCTTTCTTT
NA	NA	TRBJ1-1	TRBV7-9	CASSTGRTLNTEAFF	TGTGCCAGCAGCACAGGGAGGACCTTGAACACTGAAGCTTTCTTT
NA	TRBD1	TRBJ2-2	TRBV5-1	CASSLRQGAGELFF	TGCGCCAGCAGCTTGCGACAGGGCGCCGGGGAGCTGTTTTTT
once	NA	TRBJ1-1	TRBV27	CASSYLGTEAFF	TGTGCCAGCAGTTACTTAGGCACTGAAGCTTTCTTT
NA	NA	TRBJ1-1	TRBV2	CASSDRSRDAFF	TGTGCCAGCAGTGATAGGTCCAGGGACGCTTTCTTT
NA	NA	TRBJ1-2	TRBV15	CATSPSTGKGGYTF	TGTGCCACCAGCCCCTCGACGGGAAAGGGGGGCTACACCTTC